This entry describes one T cell receptor beta chain. This clonotype was seen a handful of times. Its antigen target is currently unknown. No clone much larger than this one lies a single base away; base qualities are absent. Instrument on record: Illumina HiSeq 1500. Using fastp trimming at Q25 and MiXCR clonotype assembly, TCRdb reanalyzed the public sequencing data and kept in-frame beta chains. Rows are combined by CDR3 protein, so each entry shows the most common genes and DNA. A total of fewer than 350,000 distinct CDR3 sequences appear in this sample, roughly 9.5% of them only once. Roughly 4.5% of the sample belongs to the ten largest clones. The data derive from a study of T cell repertoires in cytomegalovirus infection (dated by TCRdb to about 2019). Background for the entire study: Donor HLA type was relevant to the analysis, because carriage of CMV infection together with the matching HLA type was indicated by public TCR beta signatures. The full study reports these points: The ex vivo response was dominated by HLA-C-restricted CMV-specific TCR beta clonotypes, and the single most frequent clonotype in two of eight donors was supplied by these HLA-C-restricted clonotypes. In both this cohort and an independent cohort of 350 to 400 donors, the cumulative frequency of public TCR beta family members distinguished carriers of CMV infection plus the relevant HLA type.

Trimming costs V 9 bases and J 5 bases, and their ends lie 13 bases apart. CDR1 and CDR2 were assigned from the germline V gene as KGHDR and SFDVKD. The CDR3 runs 13 amino acids, cysteine and phenylalanine included. The retained sequence is limited to the CDR3, 39 bases, with the frame set at the first base. The specimen sequenced was PBMCs. The sequence came from a human donor in good health (CMV status not recorded). Some clones in this sample may be carry-over from other donors' samples. Rearrangement joined TRBV24-1 to TRBJ2-1; the D gene is perhaps TRBD2, on 5 matching bases. The nucleotide sequence is TGTGCCACCTCGCGACGGACTGACAATGAGCAGTTCTTC. Translated, this gives CATSRRTDNEQFF.